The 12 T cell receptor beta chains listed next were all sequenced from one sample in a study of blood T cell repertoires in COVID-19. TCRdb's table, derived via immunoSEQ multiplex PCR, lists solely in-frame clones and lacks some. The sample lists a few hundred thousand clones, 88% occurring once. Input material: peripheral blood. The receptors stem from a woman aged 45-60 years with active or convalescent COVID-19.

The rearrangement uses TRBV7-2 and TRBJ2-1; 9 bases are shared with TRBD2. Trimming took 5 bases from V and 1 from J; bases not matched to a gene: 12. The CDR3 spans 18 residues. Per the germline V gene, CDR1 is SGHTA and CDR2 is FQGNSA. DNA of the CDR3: TGTGCCAGCAGCCAGGGGTCAGCGGGGGGCTTTTCCTACAATGAGCAGTTCTTC. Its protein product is CASSQGSAGGFSYNEQFF.

The CDR3 DNA reads TGTGCCGTCCGGGAGGGAGCGGGCACTGAAGCTTTCTTT. It translates to CAVREGAGTEAFF. The gene calls are TRBV24-1 and TRBJ1-1; D unclear. Germline V gives CDR1 KGHDR, CDR2 SFDVKD. The CDR3 has 13 residues. Trimming stripped 12 bases from V and 4 bases from J, with 17 bases between.

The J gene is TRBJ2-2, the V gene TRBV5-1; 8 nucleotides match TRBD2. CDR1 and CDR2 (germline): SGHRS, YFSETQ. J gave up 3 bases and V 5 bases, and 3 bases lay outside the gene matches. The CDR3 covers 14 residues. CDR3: CASSARGDTGELFF. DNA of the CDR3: TGCGCCAGCAGTGCGCGGGGGGACACCGGGGAGCTGTTTTTT.

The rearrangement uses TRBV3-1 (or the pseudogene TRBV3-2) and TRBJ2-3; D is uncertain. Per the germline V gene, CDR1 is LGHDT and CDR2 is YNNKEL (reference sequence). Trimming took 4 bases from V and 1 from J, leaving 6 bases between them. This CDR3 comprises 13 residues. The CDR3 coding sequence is TGTGCCAGCAGCCTCCGCGGCACAGATACGCAGTATTTT. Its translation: CASSLRGTDTQYF.

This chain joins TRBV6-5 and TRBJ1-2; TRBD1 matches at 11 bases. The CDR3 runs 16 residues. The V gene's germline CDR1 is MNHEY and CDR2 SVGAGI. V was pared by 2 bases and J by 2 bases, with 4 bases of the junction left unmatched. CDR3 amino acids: CASSYPDRGRNYGYTF. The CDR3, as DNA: TGTGCCAGCAGTTACCCGGACAGGGGGCGAAACTATGGCTACACCTTC.

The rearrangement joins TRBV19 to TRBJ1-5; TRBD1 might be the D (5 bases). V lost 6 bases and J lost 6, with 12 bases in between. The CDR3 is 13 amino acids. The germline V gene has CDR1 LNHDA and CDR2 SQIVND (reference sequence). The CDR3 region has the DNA TGTGCCAGTAGCGATCCGGGGGGTCAGCCCCAGCATTTT. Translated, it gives CASSDPGGQPQHF.

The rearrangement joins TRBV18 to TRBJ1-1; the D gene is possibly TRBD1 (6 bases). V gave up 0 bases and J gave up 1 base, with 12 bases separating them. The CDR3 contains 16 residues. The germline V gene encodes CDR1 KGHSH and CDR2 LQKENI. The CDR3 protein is CASSPPYPGQNTEAFF. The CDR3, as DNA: TGTGCCAGCTCACCACCTTACCCGGGACAGAACACTGAAGCTTTCTTT.

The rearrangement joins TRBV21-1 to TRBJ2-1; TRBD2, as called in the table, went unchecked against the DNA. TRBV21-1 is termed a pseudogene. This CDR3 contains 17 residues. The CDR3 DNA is TGTGCCAGCAGCAAAGGAGGTGTCGCGGGATTGAGGGCTGAGCAGTTCTTC. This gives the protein CASSKGGVAGLRAEQFF.

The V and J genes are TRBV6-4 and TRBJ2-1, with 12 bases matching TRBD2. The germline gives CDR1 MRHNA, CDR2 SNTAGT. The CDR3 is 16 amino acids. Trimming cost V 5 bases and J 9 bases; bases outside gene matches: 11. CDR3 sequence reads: CASSPLSSGGALEQFF. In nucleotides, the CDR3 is TGTGCCAGCAGTCCTTTATCTAGCGGGGGGGCTCTTGAGCAGTTCTTC.

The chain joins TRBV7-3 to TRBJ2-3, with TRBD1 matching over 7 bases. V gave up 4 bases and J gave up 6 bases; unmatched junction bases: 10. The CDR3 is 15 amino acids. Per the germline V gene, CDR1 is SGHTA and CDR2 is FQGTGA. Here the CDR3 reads CASSSGQIDRDTQYF. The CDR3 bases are TGTGCCAGCAGCTCGGGACAGATAGATCGGGATACGCAGTATTTT.

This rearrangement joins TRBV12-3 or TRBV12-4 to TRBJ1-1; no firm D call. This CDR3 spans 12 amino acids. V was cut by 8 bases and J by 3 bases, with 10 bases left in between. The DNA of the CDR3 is TGTGCCAGCCGCCCGAGTCACACTGAAGCTTTCTTT. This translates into CASRPSHTEAFF.

The CDR3 reads CAWTSGGLGGYTF. In nucleotides, the CDR3 is TGTGCCTGGACTTCAGGGGGTTTGGGTGGCTACACCTTC. The V gene is TRBV30, the J gene TRBJ1-2; 7 bases map to TRBD1. Unmatched junction bases numbered 9, after V lost 4 bases and J lost 7 bases. Germline CDR1 reads GTSNPN; CDR2 reads SVGIG (reference sequence). The CDR3 sequence is 13 residues long.